The T cell receptor (beta chain) described here comes from a study of blood T cell repertoires in COVID-19. Study-level information: COVID-19 samples, acute and convalescent, were from the United States, Italy and Spain.

Germline assignment: CDR1 MDHEN and CDR2 SYDVKM. The CDR3 is made up of 15 amino acids. J lost 1 base, V lost 1 base, and 1 base had no gene match. Original data processing: Amplification with reference gene primers provided the estimates of nucleated cell counts. Measured with immunoSEQ multiplex PCR; TCRdb has only the in-frame clones, and not every one. V, J and clone size derive from that table, while D and trimming were established from the DNA sequence. The sample contains roughly 200,000 clones, over 70% of which appear only once. The source of this sequence is a man aged 35 to 55 with active or convalescent COVID-19. The chain joins TRBV28 to TRBJ2-1, with 7 bases lining up with TRBD2. Sequenced: peripheral blood. For the CDR3, the DNA is TGTGCCAGCAGTTTATCCGGGGGGTCCTACAATGAGCAGTTCTTC. Amino acids: CASSLSGGSYNEQFF. The variable domain in full, with the rest retrieved from reference TRBV28 and TRBJ2-1, is DVKVTQSSRYLVKRTGEKVFLECVQDMDHENMFWYRQDPGLGLRLIYFSYDVKMKEKGDIPEGYSVSREKKERFSLILESASTNQTSMYLCASSLSGGSYNEQFFGPGTRLTVL.